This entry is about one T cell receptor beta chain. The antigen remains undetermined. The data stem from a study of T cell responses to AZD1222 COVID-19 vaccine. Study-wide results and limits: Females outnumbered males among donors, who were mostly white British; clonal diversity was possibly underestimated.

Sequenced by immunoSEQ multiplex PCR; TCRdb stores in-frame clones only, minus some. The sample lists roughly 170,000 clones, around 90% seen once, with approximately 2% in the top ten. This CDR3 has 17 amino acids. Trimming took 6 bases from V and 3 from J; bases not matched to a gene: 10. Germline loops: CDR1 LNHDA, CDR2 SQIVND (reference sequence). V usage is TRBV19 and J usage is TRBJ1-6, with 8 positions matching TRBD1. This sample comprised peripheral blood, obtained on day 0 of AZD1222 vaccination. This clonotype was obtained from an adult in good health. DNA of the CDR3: TGTGCCAGTAGCCCTGGACAGGGAAAGGACTATAATTCACCCCTCCACTTT. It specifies CASSPGQGKDYNSPLHF.